The source of this T cell receptor beta chain is a study of human T cells and chemical hapten exposure. The study, taken as a whole, reports: Healthy people's immune response may differ from that of the donors, who had alopecia.

In TCRdb, the RACE reads were re-called with MiXCR into one record per CDR3 protein. The table shows more than 75,000 distinct CDR3 sequences, with about 9.3% occurring only once. Time point here: patch test 2, 6 weeks after DPC sensitization. Described treatment: therapeutic diphenylcyclopropenone sensitization with weekly scalp DPC. This CDR3 has 14 residues. V lost 6 bases and J lost 7; bases outside the gene matches: 8. This clonotype was picked up many times. What it binds is unknown. Sequenced material: whole blood, taken in connection with sensitization to the hapten diphenylcyclopropenone (DPC). This sequence was found in a woman aged 40 to 50 with alopecia areata. Some clones in this sample may be carry-over from other donors' samples. This rearrangement joins TRBV12-3 or TRBV12-4 to TRBJ1-5, with 8 nucleotides matching TRBD1. CDR3: CASSPDRGRQPQHF. The CDR3 DNA follows: TGTGCCAGCAGCCCCGACAGGGGACGGCAGCCCCAGCATTTT.